This note documents a single T cell receptor (beta chain) sequence. The CDR3 extends over 15 amino acids. Germline lookup yields CDR1 LNHDA and CDR2 SQIVND (reference sequence). The record originates from a study of blood T cell repertoires in COVID-19. Across the study: Whether acute or convalescent, the COVID-19 samples came from the United States, Italy and Spain. In each case, the material was cDNA or gDNA derived from T cells, B-cell-depleted T cells, or PBMCs.

Source study methods: Amplification with reference gene primers provided the estimates of nucleated cell counts. TCRdb's copy holds only in-frame clones and misses some; the assay was immunoSEQ multiplex PCR. The V and J calls and the clone size are those of that table, but D and trimming were determined from the DNA. This sample has roughly 70,000 clones; around nine tenths occur once, and the top ten carry under 5%. The source material was peripheral blood. The chain joins TRBV19 to TRBJ1-5; perhaps TRBD1 as D (5 bases). This TCR was sampled from a man in his 70s with acute or convalescent COVID-19. CDR3: CVGVQGRRGNQPQHF. The CDR3 coding sequence is TGTGTCGGTGTCCAGGGAAGGAGGGGCAATCAGCCCCAGCATTTT.